These 22 T cell receptor beta chains originate from one sample sequenced in a study of early T cells in non-severe SARS-CoV-2 infection. TCRdb processed the 5' RACE reads anew with MiXCR; each CDR3 protein has one entry. This sample has around 60,000 distinct CDR3 sequences; less than 20% occur once, and the top ten carry 7.5% to 10%. The specimen comprised whole blood, sampled at baseline. The receptor set was obtained from an adult who was a healthcare worker with PCR-confirmed SARS-CoV-2 infection or an uninfected control (not recorded which).

This clonotype was seen a handful of times. The gene calls are TRBV10-3 and TRBJ2-3; D possibly corresponds to TRBD1 (6 bases). The CDR3 extends over 16 amino acids. Germline assignment: CDR1 ENHRY and CDR2 SYGVKD. Trimming took 3 bases from V and 2 from J, leaving 15 bases between them. The CDR3: CAISDLGQGNTDTQYF. The CDR3, as DNA: TGTGCCATCAGTGACCTGGGACAAGGAAACACAGATACGCAGTATTTT.

This clonotype was observed a few times. The gene calls are TRBV20-1 and TRBJ2-5, with 8 positions matching TRBD2. There are 18 residues in the CDR3. Losses at the gene ends were 3 bases for V and 1 base for J; bases not matched to a gene: 16. The germline V gene has CDR1 DFQATT and CDR2 SNEGSKA (reference sequence). CDR3 sequence reads: CSASGVLEASGSQETQYF. In DNA, the CDR3 is TGCAGTGCTAGCGGGGTTTTGGAGGCTAGCGGGTCCCAAGAGACCCAGTACTTC.

As concerns this clonotype: One end of the junction varies from germline; a read error may be responsible. The genes are TRBV11-2 and TRBJ2-7; D unclear. This CDR3 has 11 residues. The germline gives CDR1 SGHAT, CDR2 FQNNGV. The CDR3 DNA reads as TGTGCCAGCAGCCTAGACTACGAGCAGTACTTC. This translates into CASSLDYEQYF.

V is TRBV7-9 and J is TRBJ1-1; TRBD1 matches 8 bases. Unmatched junction bases numbered 8, after V lost 4 bases and J lost 1 base. Germline values: CDR1 SEHNR, CDR2 FQNEAQ (reference sequence). This CDR3 is 16 amino acids long. As DNA, the CDR3 is TGTGCCAGCAGCTCAAGGCCGGGACAGGAGAACACTGAAGCTTTCTTT. Encoded protein: CASSSRPGQENTEAFF.

This clonotype was seen only a few times. The chain has TRBV5-1 and TRBJ1-1; 8 bases line up with TRBD1. The J segment lost 5 bases and the V segment lost 4 bases, leaving 7 bases of the junction unmatched. Germline V gives CDR1 SGHRS, CDR2 YFSETQ. The CDR3 spans 14 residues. The CDR3 protein is CASSRQGARTEAFF. The DNA of the CDR3 is TGCGCCAGCAGCCGGCAGGGGGCGAGAACTGAAGCTTTCTTT.

This clonotype was seen a handful of times. This chain links TRBV19 with TRBJ2-7, with D perhaps TRBD1 (7 bases). Germline CDR1 LNHDA, CDR2 SQIVND (reference sequence). V was cut by 5 bases and J by 2 bases, with 10 bases left in between. This CDR3 comprises 13 residues. The CDR3 protein is CASSWRGPYEQYF. CDR3 nucleotide sequence: TGTGCCAGTAGTTGGAGGGGGCCCTACGAGCAGTACTTC.

This clonotype appeared a few times. An end of the junction does not agree with germline; a read error may underlie this. The chain couples TRBV19 to TRBJ1-5; 7 bases match TRBD1. This CDR3 is built from 15 residues. Germline V gene lookup returns CDR1 LNHDA and CDR2 SQIVND (reference sequence). The CDR3 DNA is TGTGCCAGTAGGATAGGACAGGATCCCAATCAGCCCCAGCATTTT. This gives the protein CASRIGQDPNQPQHF.

The chain recombines TRBV10-3 with TRBJ2-7; possibly TRBD1 for D (5 bases). Looked up from germline, CDR1 is ENHRY and CDR2 is SYGVKD. V gave up 3 bases and J gave up 2 bases, with 5 bases separating them. The CDR3 loop spans 12 amino acids. The CDR3 here is CAISDRAYEQYF. The CDR3 DNA reads as TGTGCCATCAGTGACAGGGCCTACGAGCAGTACTTC.

This sequence joins TRBV5-8 and TRBJ2-5, with 7 bases matching TRBD2. J lost 0 bases, V lost 1 base, and 6 bases had no gene match. From germline, CDR1 is SGHTS and CDR2 YDEGEE. The CDR3 is 16 residues long. This CDR3 reads CASSLFHGGYQETQYF. The CDR3 bases are TGTGCCAGCAGCTTGTTTCACGGGGGGTACCAAGAGACCCAGTACTTC.

The chain carries TRBV11-2 and TRBJ2-7; D is unresolved. V was pared by 3 bases and J by 1 base, with 10 bases between. The CDR3 has 14 residues. Germline values: CDR1 SGHAT, CDR2 FQNNGV. CDR3 protein: CASSFEHLSYEQYF. The CDR3 nucleotides read TGTGCCAGCAGCTTTGAGCATTTGTCCTACGAGCAGTACTTC.

J is TRBJ2-5 and V is TRBV5-4; D is unresolved. The V end was cut by 4 bases, the J end by 3 bases, with 4 bases between. Per the germline V gene, CDR1 is SGHNT and CDR2 is YYREEE (reference sequence). The CDR3 length is 11 residues. CDR3: CASSTKETQYF. In DNA, the CDR3 is TGTGCCAGCAGCACGAAAGAGACCCAGTACTTC.

V is TRBV13 and J is TRBJ2-3, with 11 nucleotides matching TRBD1. The germline V gene has CDR1 PRHDT and CDR2 FYEKMQ (reference sequence). The CDR3 is made up of 15 amino acids. J was trimmed by 5 bases and V by 5 bases; bases with no gene match: 6. The CDR3 loop reads CASSLDRGQGDTQYF. In DNA, the CDR3 is TGTGCCAGCAGCCTGGACAGGGGGCAGGGAGATACGCAGTATTTT.

This clonotype was counted a few times. V gene TRBV6-1 combines with J gene TRBJ1-2, with a weak D call TRBD1 (6 bases). The CDR3 runs 14 residues. The V gene lost 3 bases and the J gene lost 5 bases, with 13 bases spanning the gap. Germline V gives CDR1 MNHNS, CDR2 SASEGT. CDR3 coding DNA: TGTGCCAGCAGTGAGGCGGGGGCGGAGTATGGCTACACCTTC. It is translated as CASSEAGAEYGYTF.

This clonotype showed up just a few times. The chain links TRBV7-9 to TRBJ2-7; 9 nucleotides agree with TRBD1. Germline CDR1 is SEHNR and CDR2 is FQNEAQ (reference sequence). The CDR3 sequence is 17 residues long. V lost 2 bases to trimming and J lost 0 bases; unmatched junction nucleotides: 8. CDR3 sequence: CASSLTGTGSFSYEQYF. The CDR3 DNA reads TGTGCCAGCAGCTTAACCGGGACAGGGAGTTTCTCCTACGAGCAGTACTTC.

This clonotype was observed a few times. The chain has TRBV7-6 and TRBJ2-2, with D perhaps matching TRBD1 or TRBD2 (6 bases each). V shed 0 bases and J shed 1 base, with 9 bases lying between them. This CDR3 spans 16 amino acids. Germline assignment: CDR1 SGHVS and CDR2 FNYEAQ. The CDR3: CASSLAAGQNTGELFF. In DNA form, the CDR3 reads TGTGCCAGCAGCTTAGCGGCGGGACAGAACACCGGGGAGCTGTTTTTT.

The J gene is TRBJ1-5, the V gene TRBV20-1; 9 nucleotides match TRBD1. CDR1 is DFQATT and CDR2 is SNEGSKA in the germline V gene (reference sequence). The V segment lost 4 bases and the J segment 4 bases; nucleotides outside the gene matches: 17. The CDR3 runs 18 residues. The CDR3 DNA reads as TGCAGTGCTAAGCGAAAACCCGGACAGGGGCTAGGAAATCAGCCCCAGCATTTT. Translation gives CSAKRKPGQGLGNQPQHF.

This clonotype has a handful of counts. The V gene is TRBV2, the J gene TRBJ1-4; D remains unclear. The CDR3 loop spans 14 amino acids. Trimming took 10 bases from V and 0 from J, leaving 12 bases between them. Germline CDR1 and CDR2: SNHLY and FYNNEI. The CDR3: CATKREATNEKLFF. CDR3 in DNA: TGTGCCACCAAACGGGAAGCAACTAATGAAAAACTGTTTTTT.

This clonotype was seen only a few times. The chain combines TRBV13 with TRBJ2-1, with 11 bases matching TRBD2. Trimming took 0 bases from V and 8 from J; bases not matched to a gene: 6. Germline V gene lookup returns CDR1 PRHDT and CDR2 FYEKMQ (reference sequence). The CDR3 has 16 amino acids. The CDR3 spells CASSLGLAGGTDEQFF. The CDR3 DNA reads TGTGCCAGCAGCTTAGGCCTAGCGGGAGGCACGGATGAGCAGTTCTTC.

This chain uses TRBV21-1 with TRBJ2-4; the table calls TRBD1, which could not be checked here. TRBV21-1 is designated a pseudogene. The CDR3 runs to 14 residues. In DNA form, the CDR3 reads TGTGCCAGCAGCAGCCAAGGGGGTAAAAACATTCAGTACTTC. It specifies CASSSQGGKNIQYF.

Only a few counts were recorded for this clonotype. V usage is TRBV2 and J usage is TRBJ2-7, with D hard to call. V was shortened by 7 bases and J by 1 base, with 8 bases between the two germline ends. There are 12 residues in the CDR3. Germline V gene sequence: CDR1 SNHLY, CDR2 FYNNEI. The chain's CDR3 is CASKPGSYEQYF. CDR3 DNA: TGTGCCAGCAAACCTGGATCCTACGAGCAGTACTTC.

The chain recombines TRBV25-1 with TRBJ1-1, with D maybe TRBD1 (5 bases). The CDR3 loop spans 16 amino acids. The germline V and J ends were trimmed by 2 bases and 1 base, with 14 bases remaining between them. The V gene's germline CDR1 is MGHDK and CDR2 SYGVNS. The CDR3 reads CASSEGGKGPNTEAFF. Here the CDR3 DNA reads TGTGCCAGCAGTGAAGGGGGAAAGGGCCCGAACACTGAAGCTTTCTTT.

In this sample, this clonotype turned up a few times. The rearrangement joins TRBV29-1 to TRBJ2-1; D is tentatively TRBD1 or TRBD2 (5 bases each). The germline V gene has CDR1 SQVTM and CDR2 ANQGSEA. Between the trimmed V and J ends, which lost 7 bases and 9 bases, there was a span of 16 bases. The CDR3 contains 12 residues. In DNA form, the CDR3 reads TGCAGCGCACCGAGAGGGGTCGGTGAGCAGTTCTTC. Its protein product is CSAPRGVGEQFF.